This TCR beta chain emerged from a study of T-cell reconstitution after alpha-beta-depleted transplantation in children. This clonotype was detected a few times. What it binds is not known. Unique molecular identifiers featured in how the TCRbeta library was prepared. A single record per CDR3 protein comes from TCRdb applying MiXCR to the PCR reads. This sample has hundreds of thousands of distinct CDR3 sequences, with approximately 17% found just once. Between the trimmed V and J ends, which lost 5 bases and 2 bases, there was a span of 9 bases. The CDR3 sequence is 13 residues long. Study-wide results and caveats: It was surviving recipient T cells and thymic progenitors that gave some patients high TCRbeta diversity at day 60. T cells produced anew were the main source of T-cell counts and diversity one year after transplant.

This clonotype was obtained from a male patient aged 2 to 10 who had a stem cell transplant for acute lymphoblastic leukemia, so the T cells may come from the graft donor. The material sequenced was PBMCs, mostly from graft donor cells, taken 360 days after TCRalphabeta/CD19-depleted stem cell transplant. The rearrangement uses TRBV12-3 or TRBV12-4 and TRBJ1-1, with D maybe TRBD1 (5 bases). CDR3 nucleotides: TGTGCCAGCAGTACACAGGAAAACACTGAAGCTTTCTTT. This gives the protein CASSTQENTEAFF.